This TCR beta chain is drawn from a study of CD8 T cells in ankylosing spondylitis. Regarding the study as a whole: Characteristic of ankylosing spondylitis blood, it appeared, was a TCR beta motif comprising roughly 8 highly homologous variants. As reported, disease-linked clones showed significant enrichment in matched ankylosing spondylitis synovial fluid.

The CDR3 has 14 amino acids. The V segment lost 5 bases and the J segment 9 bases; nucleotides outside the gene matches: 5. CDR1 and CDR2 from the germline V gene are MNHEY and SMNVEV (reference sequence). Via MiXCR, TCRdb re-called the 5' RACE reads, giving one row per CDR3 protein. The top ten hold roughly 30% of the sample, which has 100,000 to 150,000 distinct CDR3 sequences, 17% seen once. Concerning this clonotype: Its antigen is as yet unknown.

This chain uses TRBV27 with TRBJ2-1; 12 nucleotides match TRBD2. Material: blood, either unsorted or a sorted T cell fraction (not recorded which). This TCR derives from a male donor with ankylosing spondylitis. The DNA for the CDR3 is TGTGCCAGCAGTCCTAGCGGGAGGGCCTCTGAGCAGTTCTTC. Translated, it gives CASSPSGRASEQFF.